This T cell receptor (beta chain) was captured in a study of T cell changes during pregnancy in multiple sclerosis. Germline V gene lookup returns CDR1 GTSNPN and CDR2 SVGIG (reference sequence). The length of the CDR3 is 13 residues. V was cut by 0 bases and J by 7 bases, with 9 bases left in between. Produced via immunoSEQ multiplex PCR; TCRdb's table is partial and in-frame only. The data contain 35,000 to 45,000 clones, around 90% of them singletons. Sequencing was performed on peripheral blood, taken in the second trimester of pregnancy. The TCR sequence derives from a female donor in good health, enrolled as a control in a pregnancy study. The rearrangement uses TRBV30 and TRBJ2-2; the D gene is possibly TRBD1 (5 bases). The CDR3 sequence is CAWSVRGGGELFF. As DNA, the CDR3 is TGTGCCTGGAGTGTAAGGGGCGGCGGGGAGCTGTTTTTT.